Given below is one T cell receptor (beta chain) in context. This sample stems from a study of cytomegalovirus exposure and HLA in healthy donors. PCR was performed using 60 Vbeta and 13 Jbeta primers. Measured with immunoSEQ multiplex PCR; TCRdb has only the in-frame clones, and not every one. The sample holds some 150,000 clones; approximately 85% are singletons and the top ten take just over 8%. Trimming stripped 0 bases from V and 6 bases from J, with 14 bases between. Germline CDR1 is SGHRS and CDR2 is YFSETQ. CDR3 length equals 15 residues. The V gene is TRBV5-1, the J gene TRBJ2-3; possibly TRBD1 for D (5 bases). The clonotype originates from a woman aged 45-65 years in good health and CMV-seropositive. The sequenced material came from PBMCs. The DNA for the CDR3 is TGCGCCAGCAGCTTGGTAGGGCAGGGCTCGGATACGCAGTATTTT. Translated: CASSLVGQGSDTQYF. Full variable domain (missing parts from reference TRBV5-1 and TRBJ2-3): KAGVTQTPRYLIKTRGQQVTLSCSPISGHRSVSWYQQTPGQGLQFLFEYFSETQRNKGNFPGRFSGRQFSNSRSEMNVSTLELGDSALYLCASSLVGQGSDTQYFGPGTRLTVL.